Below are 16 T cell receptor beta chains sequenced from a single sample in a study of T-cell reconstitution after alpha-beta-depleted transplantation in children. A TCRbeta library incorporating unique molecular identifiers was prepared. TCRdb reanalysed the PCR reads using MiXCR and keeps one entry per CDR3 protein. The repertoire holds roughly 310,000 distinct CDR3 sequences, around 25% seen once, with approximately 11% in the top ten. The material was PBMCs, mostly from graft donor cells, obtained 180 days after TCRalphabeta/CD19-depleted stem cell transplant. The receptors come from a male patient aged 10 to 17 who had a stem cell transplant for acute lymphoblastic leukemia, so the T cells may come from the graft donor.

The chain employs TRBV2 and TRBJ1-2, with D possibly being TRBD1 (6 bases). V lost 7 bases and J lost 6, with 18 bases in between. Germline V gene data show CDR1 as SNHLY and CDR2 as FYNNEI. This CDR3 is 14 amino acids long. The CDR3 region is CASMTTWGAHGYTF. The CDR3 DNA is TGTGCCAGCATGACCACATGGGGGGCCCATGGCTACACCTTC.

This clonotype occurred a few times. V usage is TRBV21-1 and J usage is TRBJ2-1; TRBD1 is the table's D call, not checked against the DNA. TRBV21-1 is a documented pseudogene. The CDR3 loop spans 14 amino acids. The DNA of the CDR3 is TGTGCCAGCTTACAACTCGGGACAGATAATGAGCAGTTCTTC. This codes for CASLQLGTDNEQFF.

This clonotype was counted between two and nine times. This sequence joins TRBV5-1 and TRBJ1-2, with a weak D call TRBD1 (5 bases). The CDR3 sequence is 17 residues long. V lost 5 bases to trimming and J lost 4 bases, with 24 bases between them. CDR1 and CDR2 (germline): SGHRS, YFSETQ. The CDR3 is CASRWVSGTDGAYGYTF. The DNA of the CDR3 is TGCGCCAGCAGGTGGGTCTCCGGGACCGACGGTGCCTATGGCTACACCTTC.

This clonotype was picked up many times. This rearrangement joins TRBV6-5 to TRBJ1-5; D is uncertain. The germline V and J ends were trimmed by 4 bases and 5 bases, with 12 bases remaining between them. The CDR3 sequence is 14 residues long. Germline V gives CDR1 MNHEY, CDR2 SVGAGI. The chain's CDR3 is CASSSLDGDQPQHF. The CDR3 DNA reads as TGTGCCAGCAGTTCCTTGGACGGAGATCAGCCCCAGCATTTT.

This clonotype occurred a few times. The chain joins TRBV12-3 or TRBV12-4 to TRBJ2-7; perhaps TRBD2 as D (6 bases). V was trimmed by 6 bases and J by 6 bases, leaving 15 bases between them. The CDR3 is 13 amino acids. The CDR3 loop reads CASRPNPGGEQYF. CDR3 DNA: TGTGCCAGCAGACCCAATCCCGGGGGCGAGCAGTACTTC.

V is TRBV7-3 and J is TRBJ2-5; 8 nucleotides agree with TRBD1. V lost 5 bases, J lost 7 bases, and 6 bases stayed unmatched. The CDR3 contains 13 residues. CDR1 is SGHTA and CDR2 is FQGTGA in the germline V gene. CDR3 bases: TGTGCCAGCAGCCTGGACAGGGAAGGGACCCAGTACTTC. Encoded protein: CASSLDREGTQYF.

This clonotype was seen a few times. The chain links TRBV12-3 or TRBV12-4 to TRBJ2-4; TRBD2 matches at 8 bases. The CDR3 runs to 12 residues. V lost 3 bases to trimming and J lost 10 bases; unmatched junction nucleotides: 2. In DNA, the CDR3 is TGTGCCAGCAGTTTCGGGGGGGGTATTCAGTACTTC. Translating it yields CASSFGGGIQYF.

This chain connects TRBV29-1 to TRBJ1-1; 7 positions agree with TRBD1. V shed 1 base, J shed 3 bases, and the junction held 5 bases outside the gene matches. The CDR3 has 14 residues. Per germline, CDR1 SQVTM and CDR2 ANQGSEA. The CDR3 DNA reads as TGCAGCGTTGAAGTGGCCAGGGGGTACACTGAAGCTTTCTTT. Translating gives CSVEVARGYTEAFF. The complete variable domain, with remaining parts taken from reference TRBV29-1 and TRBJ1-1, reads SAVISQKPSRDICQRGTSLTIQCQVDSQVTMMFWYRQQPGQSLTLIATANQGSEATYESGFVIDKFPISRPNLTFSTLTVSNMSPEDSSIYLCSVEVARGYTEAFFGQGTRLTVV.

The CDR3 DNA is TGCGCCAGCAGCTTGGGGGCGGGAGGAGGAGAAGAGACCCAGTACTTC. It translates to CASSLGAGGGEETQYF. This chain uses TRBV5-1 with TRBJ2-5; 8 positions match TRBD2. The V gene end was trimmed by 0 bases and the J gene end by 3 bases; junction bases not matched to a gene: 7. CDR3 length equals 16 residues. CDR1 and CDR2 (germline): SGHRS, YFSETQ.

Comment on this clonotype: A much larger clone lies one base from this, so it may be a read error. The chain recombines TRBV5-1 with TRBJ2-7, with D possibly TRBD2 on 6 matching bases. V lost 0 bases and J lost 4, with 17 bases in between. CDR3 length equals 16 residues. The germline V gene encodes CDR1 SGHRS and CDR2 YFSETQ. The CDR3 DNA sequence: TGCGCCAGCAGCTTGGCAGGAGCGGTAGCGGTTTACGAGCAGTACTTC. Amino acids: CASSLAGAVAVYEQYF.

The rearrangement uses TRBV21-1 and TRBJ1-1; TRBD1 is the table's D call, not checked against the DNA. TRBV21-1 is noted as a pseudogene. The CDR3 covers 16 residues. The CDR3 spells CASSKPGPTVNTEAFF. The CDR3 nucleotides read TGTGCCAGCAGCAAACCGGGACCGACAGTGAACACTGAAGCTTTCTTT.

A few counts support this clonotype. The CDR3 here is CSVRGGGFYNEQFF. CDR3 bases: TGCAGCGTTAGGGGAGGAGGGTTCTACAATGAGCAGTTCTTC. The genes are TRBV29-1 and TRBJ2-1, with D perhaps TRBD2 (6 bases). The germline V and J ends were trimmed by 5 bases and 3 bases, with 14 bases remaining between them. The germline V gene encodes CDR1 SQVTM and CDR2 ANQGSEA. This CDR3 contains 14 residues.

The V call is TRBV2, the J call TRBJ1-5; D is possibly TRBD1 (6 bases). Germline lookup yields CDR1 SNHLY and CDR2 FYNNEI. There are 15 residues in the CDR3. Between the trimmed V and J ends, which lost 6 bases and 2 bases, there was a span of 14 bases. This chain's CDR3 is CASSLGGGGNQPQHF. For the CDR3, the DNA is TGTGCCAGCAGCCTGGGGGGCGGAGGCAATCAGCCCCAGCATTTT.

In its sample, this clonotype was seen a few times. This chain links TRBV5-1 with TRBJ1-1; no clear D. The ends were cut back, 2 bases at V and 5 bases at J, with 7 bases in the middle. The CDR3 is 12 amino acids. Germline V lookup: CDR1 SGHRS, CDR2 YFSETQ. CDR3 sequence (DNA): TGCGCCAGCAGCTTTGATCGGACTGAAGCTTTCTTT. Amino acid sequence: CASSFDRTEAFF.

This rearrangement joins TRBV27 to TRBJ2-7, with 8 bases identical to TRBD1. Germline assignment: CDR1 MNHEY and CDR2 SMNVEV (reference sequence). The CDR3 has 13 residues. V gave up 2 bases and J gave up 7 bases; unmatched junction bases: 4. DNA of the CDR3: TGTGCCAGCAGTTTAAGGACAGGGAATGAGCAGTACTTC. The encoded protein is CASSLRTGNEQYF.

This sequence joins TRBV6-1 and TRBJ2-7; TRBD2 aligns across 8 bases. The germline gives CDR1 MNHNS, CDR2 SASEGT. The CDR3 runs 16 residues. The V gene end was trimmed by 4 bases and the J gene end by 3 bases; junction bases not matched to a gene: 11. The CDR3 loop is CASSAPGVAGYYEQYF. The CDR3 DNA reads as TGTGCCAGCAGTGCACCCGGGGTAGCGGGGTACTACGAGCAGTACTTC.